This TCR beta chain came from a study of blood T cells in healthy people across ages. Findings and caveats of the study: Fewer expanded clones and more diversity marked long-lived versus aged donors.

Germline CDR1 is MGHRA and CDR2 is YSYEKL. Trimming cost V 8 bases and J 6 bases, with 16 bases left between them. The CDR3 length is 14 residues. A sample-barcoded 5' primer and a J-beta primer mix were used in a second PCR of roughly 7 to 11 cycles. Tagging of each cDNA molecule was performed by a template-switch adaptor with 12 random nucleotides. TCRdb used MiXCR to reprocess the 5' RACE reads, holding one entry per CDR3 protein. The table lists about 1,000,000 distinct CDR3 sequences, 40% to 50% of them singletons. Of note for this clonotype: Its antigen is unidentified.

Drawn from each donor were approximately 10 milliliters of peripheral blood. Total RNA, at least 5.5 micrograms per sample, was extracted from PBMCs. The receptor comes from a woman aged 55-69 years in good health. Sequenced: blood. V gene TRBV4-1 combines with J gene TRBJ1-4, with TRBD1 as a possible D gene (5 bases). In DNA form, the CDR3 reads TGCGCCAGCGCAGCGAGGGGCCCCGATGAAAAACTGTTTTTT. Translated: CASAARGPDEKLFF.